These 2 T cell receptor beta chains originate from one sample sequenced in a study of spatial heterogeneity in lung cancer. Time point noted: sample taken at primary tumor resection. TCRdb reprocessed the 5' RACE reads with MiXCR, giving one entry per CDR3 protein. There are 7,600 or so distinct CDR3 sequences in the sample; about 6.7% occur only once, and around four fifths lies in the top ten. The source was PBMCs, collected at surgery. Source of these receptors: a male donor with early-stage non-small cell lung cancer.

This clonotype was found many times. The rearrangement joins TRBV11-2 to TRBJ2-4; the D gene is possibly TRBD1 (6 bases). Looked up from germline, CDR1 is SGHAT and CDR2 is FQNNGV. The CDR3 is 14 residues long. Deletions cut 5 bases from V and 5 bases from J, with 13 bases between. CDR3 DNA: TGTGCCAGCAGCCCCTCGACAGGCCAAAACATTCAGTACTTC. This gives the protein CASSPSTGQNIQYF.

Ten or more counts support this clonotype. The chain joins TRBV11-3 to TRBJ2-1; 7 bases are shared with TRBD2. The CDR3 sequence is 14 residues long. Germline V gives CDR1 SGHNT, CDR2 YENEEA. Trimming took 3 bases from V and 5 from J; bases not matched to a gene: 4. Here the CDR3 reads CASSFAGVNNEQFF. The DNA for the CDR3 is TGTGCCAGCAGCTTTGCGGGAGTGAACAATGAGCAGTTCTTC.